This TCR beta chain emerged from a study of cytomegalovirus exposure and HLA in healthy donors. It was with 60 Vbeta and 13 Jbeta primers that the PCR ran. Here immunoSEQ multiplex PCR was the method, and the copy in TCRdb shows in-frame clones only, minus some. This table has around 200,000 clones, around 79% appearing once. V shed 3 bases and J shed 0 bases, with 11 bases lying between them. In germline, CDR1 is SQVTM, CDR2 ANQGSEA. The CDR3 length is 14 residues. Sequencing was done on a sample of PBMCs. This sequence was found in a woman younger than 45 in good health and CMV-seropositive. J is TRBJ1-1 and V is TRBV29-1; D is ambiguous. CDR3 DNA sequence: TGCAGCGTTGAGGCCAGACTCCTGAACACTGAAGCTTTCTTT. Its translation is CSVEARLLNTEAFF.